A selection of T cell receptor beta chains follows, all from one sample in a study of shared clonotypes between healthy human individuals. Repertoires were generated with immunoSEQ multiplex PCR, while TCRdb's copy carries only in-frame clones and drops some. The sample includes about 2.1 million clones, around 93% of them seen just once. The sample comprised naive CD8+ T cells from PBMCs. These receptors were collected from a man between 18 and 35 years old in good health. Some clones in this sample may be carry-over from other donors' samples. Both conserved end residues are part of each CDR3. Each record gives: J gene, clone size, V gene, D gene, CDR3 DNA, CDR3 protein. A D gene is named only where the DNA matches it firmly. Rows give clone size only sometimes, using once, few, many, or a class for an expanded clone.

J: TRBJ1-1
size: NA
V: TRBV5-4
D: NA
DNA: TGTGCCAGCAGCTTGGACAGGCCGGACACTGAAGCTTTCTTT
CDR3: CASSLDRPDTEAFF

J: TRBJ1-5
size: NA
V: TRBV19
D: NA
DNA: TGTGCCAGTAGTATTGAACTTAGCAATCAGCCCCAGCATTTT
CDR3: CASSIELSNQPQHF

J: TRBJ2-7
size: NA
V: TRBV27
D: TRBD2
DNA: TGTGCCAGCAGTGCTCGACTAGCGGGAGACGAGCAGTACTTC
CDR3: CASSARLAGDEQYF

J: TRBJ1-1
size: NA
V: TRBV2
D: NA
DNA: TGTGCCAGCGATGATAACACGGGGGACACTGAAGCTTTCTTT
CDR3: CASDDNTGDTEAFF

J: TRBJ2-5
size: NA
V: TRBV28
D: TRBD1
DNA: TGTGCCAGCAGTTTAGGGACAGGGGCGGGTGAGACCCAGTACTTC
CDR3: CASSLGTGAGETQYF

J: TRBJ2-3
size: NA
V: TRBV5-1
D: TRBD1
DNA: TGCGCCAGCAGCCCCTTCACAGGGGGCACAGATACGCAGTATTTT
CDR3: CASSPFTGGTDTQYF

J: TRBJ1-1
size: NA
V: TRBV5-3
D: NA
DNA: TGTGCCAGCAGCTTGAGGGAAAACACTGAAGCTTTCTTT
CDR3: CASSLRENTEAFF

J: TRBJ2-1
size: once
V: TRBV27
D: NA
DNA: TGTGCCAGCAGCCGGAGCTCCTACAATGAGCAGTTCTTC
CDR3: CASSRSSYNEQFF

J: TRBJ1-3
size: NA
V: TRBV2
D: NA
DNA: TGTGCCAGCAGTGAGTCAAGACTCACCTCTGGAAACACCATATATTTT
CDR3: CASSESRLTSGNTIYF

J: TRBJ2-7
size: NA
V: TRBV5-1
D: NA
DNA: TGCGCCAGCAGCTCACAGGGTTTCTACGAGCAGTACTTC
CDR3: CASSSQGFYEQYF

J: TRBJ1-3
size: NA
V: TRBV7-8
D: NA
DNA: TGTGCCAGCAGCTTAGCTAAGGGGCTTGGAAACACCATATATTTT
CDR3: CASSLAKGLGNTIYF

J: TRBJ1-5
size: NA
V: TRBV27
D: NA
DNA: TGTGCCAGCAGTTCCGAGCCCGTGATCACCAGCAATCAGCCCCAGCATTTT
CDR3: CASSSEPVITSNQPQHF

J: TRBJ2-2
size: NA
V: TRBV29-1
D: TRBD1
DNA: TGCAGCGCTGGGACAGGTCTTACTTTGAACACCGGGGAGCTGTTTTTT
CDR3: CSAGTGLTLNTGELFF

J: TRBJ2-3
size: NA
V: TRBV7-8
D: TRBD1
DNA: TGTGCCAGCAGTCCTGGACAGGGGATCACAGATACGCAGTATTTT
CDR3: CASSPGQGITDTQYF

J: TRBJ1-1
size: NA
V: TRBV6-5
D: NA
DNA: TGTGCCAGCACTTTGACCCGGGACACTGAAGCTTTCTTT
CDR3: CASTLTRDTEAFF

J: TRBJ2-5
size: NA
V: TRBV9
D: TRBD2
DNA: TGTGCCAGCAGCGCGGGAGGACCCGAAGAGACCCAGTACTTC
CDR3: CASSAGGPEETQYF

J: TRBJ2-2
size: NA
V: TRBV11-2
D: NA
DNA: TGTGCCAGCAGCTCACACCATGTAACGAACACCGGGGAGCTGTTTTTT
CDR3: CASSSHHVTNTGELFF

J: TRBJ2-1
size: once
V: TRBV11-3
D: NA
DNA: TGTGCCAGCAGCTTAGAAGTGCACAATGAGCAGTTCTTC
CDR3: CASSLEVHNEQFF

J: TRBJ1-2
size: NA
V: TRBV7-9
D: NA
DNA: TGTGCCAGCAGCTTAGATGGTGGGGGCAACTATGGCTACACCTTC
CDR3: CASSLDGGGNYGYTF

J: TRBJ1-5
size: NA
V: TRBV7-9
D: NA
DNA: TGTGCCAGCAGCCACACCCAGGGGCCCGATCAGCCCCAGCATTTT
CDR3: CASSHTQGPDQPQHF

J: TRBJ2-5
size: NA
V: TRBV5-6
D: TRBD2
DNA: TGTGCCAGCAGCTTGGGCGGGAGGGAGACCCAGTACTTC
CDR3: CASSLGGRETQYF

J: TRBJ2-7
size: NA
V: TRBV13
D: TRBD1
DNA: TGTGCCAGCCACTCTATGGGACAGGGGGCTGGGGAGCAGTACTTC
CDR3: CASHSMGQGAGEQYF

J: TRBJ2-1
size: NA
V: TRBV28
D: NA
DNA: TGTGCCAGCAGCACGGACGCGAACAATGAGCAGTTCTTC
CDR3: CASSTDANNEQFF

J: TRBJ2-5
size: NA
V: TRBV28
D: TRBD2
DNA: TGTGCCAGCAGTCCACGACTAGCGGGAGGCCCCCAAGAGACCCAGTACTTC
CDR3: CASSPRLAGGPQETQYF

J: TRBJ1-4
size: NA
V: TRBV9
D: NA
DNA: TGTGCCAGCAGCGTAGGGGGAGTGAGTGAAAAACTGTTTTTT
CDR3: CASSVGGVSEKLFF

J: TRBJ1-1
size: NA
V: TRBV28
D: NA
DNA: TGTGCCAGCAGTTTGTTTACCATGAACACTGAAGCTTTCTTT
CDR3: CASSLFTMNTEAFF

J: TRBJ2-7
size: NA
V: TRBV27
D: TRBD2
DNA: TGTGCCAGCAGTTTAACTAGCGGCGTCTCCTACGAGCAGTACTTC
CDR3: CASSLTSGVSYEQYF

J: TRBJ2-2
size: NA
V: TRBV7-6
D: TRBD1
DNA: TGTGCCAGCAGCTCCCTACTAGGACAGGCCGCACAGAACACCGGGGAGCTGTTTTTT
CDR3: CASSSLLGQAAQNTGELFF

J: TRBJ1-1
size: NA
V: TRBV27
D: TRBD1
DNA: TGTGCCAGCAGTCCTAACAGGGGGTTGGGAACTGAAGCTTTCTTT
CDR3: CASSPNRGLGTEAFF

J: TRBJ2-1
size: NA
V: TRBV10-3
D: NA
DNA: TGTGCCATCAGTGAGTCTTCGCGGTCCCCAGGGGATGAGCAGTTCTTC
CDR3: CAISESSRSPGDEQFF

J: TRBJ2-1
size: NA
V: TRBV12-5
D: TRBD1
DNA: TGTGCTAGTGCCTTGGACAGGACGGTTGATGAGCAGTTCTTC
CDR3: CASALDRTVDEQFF

J: TRBJ1-1
size: NA
V: TRBV6-5
D: NA
DNA: TGTGCCAGCAGTTACGATGGGGGGCGTCTGAACACTGAAGCTTTCTTT
CDR3: CASSYDGGRLNTEAFF

J: TRBJ1-5
size: few
V: TRBV11-2
D: NA
DNA: TGTGCCAGCAGCTTAGGAGGCAGCAATCAGCCCCAGCATTTT
CDR3: CASSLGGSNQPQHF

J: TRBJ2-1
size: NA
V: TRBV13
D: NA
DNA: TGTGCCAGCAGCTTAGGGGAGATCTTGTGGAATGAGCAGTTCTTC
CDR3: CASSLGEILWNEQFF

J: TRBJ1-1
size: NA
V: TRBV9
D: NA
DNA: TGTGCCAGCAGCGACGACAGTTCAGGTACTGAAGCTTTCTTT
CDR3: CASSDDSSGTEAFF